This section outlines one T cell receptor beta chain sequence together with its context. Its cognate antigen is unknown. Documented time point: week 35, safety follow-up. Each dose delivered 300 ug of mutant IDH1 20-mer peptide subcutaneously with imiquimod. This CDR3 region has 14 residues. The ends were cut back, 0 bases at V and 9 bases at J, with 14 bases in the middle. CDR1 and CDR2 from the germline V gene are MNHEY and SVGAGI. The data belong to a study of a mutant IDH1 vaccine in newly diagnosed glioma. Data came from immunoSEQ multiplex PCR; TCRdb stores just in-frame clones and leaves some out. The sample includes more than 25,000 clones, around 76% of them seen just once.

This rearrangement joins TRBV6-5 to TRBJ1-2; D ambiguous. Sequenced material: PBMCs, taken from a glioma patient whose treatment included an IDH1 peptide vaccine. The receptor's source is a man aged 50-60 years with glioma. CDR3 in amino acids: CASSYSPKADSYTF. In nucleotides, the CDR3 is TGTGCCAGCAGTTACTCTCCTAAGGCGGATAGCTACACCTTC.